Following are 27 T cell receptor beta chains from one sample sequenced in a study of a mutant IDH1 vaccine in newly diagnosed glioma. Time point reported: week 35, safety follow-up. Vaccinated patients received 300 ug of mutant IDH1 20-mer peptide per dose, with topical imiquimod. Data came from immunoSEQ multiplex PCR; TCRdb stores just in-frame clones and leaves some out. The sample records 26,000 or so clones, 75% to 90% being singletons. For these receptors, no antigen is known. The input for sequencing was PBMCs, taken from a glioma patient whose treatment included an IDH1 peptide vaccine. The source is a man aged 25 to 40 with glioma.

The chain employs TRBV5-1 and TRBJ2-7; tentatively, D is TRBD1 (6 bases). V was cut by 4 bases and J by 6 bases, with 20 bases left in between. The length of the CDR3 is 15 residues. Germline V gene sequence: CDR1 SGHRS, CDR2 YFSETQ. The CDR3 region has the DNA TGCGCCAGCAGCGGGTACAGGGAACCCCCTACCGAGCAGTACTTC. Translation: CASSGYREPPTEQYF.

This clone was counted only a few times. This rearrangement joins TRBV7-9 to TRBJ2-2, with 8 bases aligning to TRBD2. Losses at the gene ends were 5 bases for V and 3 bases for J; bases not matched to a gene: 5. The CDR3 is made up of 15 amino acids. Germline-derived CDR1 and CDR2 are SEHNR and FQNEAQ (reference sequence). The CDR3 loop is CASSDLLADTGELFF. The CDR3, as DNA: TGTGCCAGCAGCGACCTACTAGCGGACACCGGGGAGCTGTTTTTT.

The J gene is TRBJ2-7, the V gene TRBV5-1, with 9 bases identical to TRBD1. Germline CDR1 SGHRS, CDR2 YFSETQ. The CDR3 sequence is 16 residues long. V lost 0 bases, J lost 2 bases, and 6 bases stayed unmatched. CDR3 bases: TGCGCCAGCAGCTTGGAAGAGGACAGGGGAGCCTACGAGCAGTACTTC. As protein: CASSLEEDRGAYEQYF.

The chain couples TRBV6-5 to TRBJ2-7; D may correspond to TRBD1 or TRBD2 (5 bases each). V lost 0 bases and J 5 bases, leaving 11 bases between the germline ends. The CDR3 length is 14 residues. The germline V gene has CDR1 MNHEY and CDR2 SVGAGI. The CDR3 DNA sequence: TGTGCCAGCAGTTACTCCCGGGGACCCCACGAGCAGTACTTC. Translating it yields CASSYSRGPHEQYF.

V is TRBV13 and J is TRBJ2-1, with TRBD1 matching 9 bases. The CDR3 totals 15 residues. Per germline, CDR1 PRHDT and CDR2 FYEKMQ (reference sequence). The J segment lost 1 base and the V segment lost 8 bases, leaving 6 bases of the junction unmatched. The DNA for the CDR3 is TGTGCCAGCCGGACAGGGGCCTTGTCCTACAATGAGCAGTTCTTC. Protein sequence: CASRTGALSYNEQFF.

The chain is built from TRBV2 and TRBJ2-7; a weak D match, TRBD2 (6 bases). The V end lost 2 bases, the J end lost 2 bases, and 13 bases lay between the germline ends. The CDR3 runs 15 residues. CDR1 is SNHLY and CDR2 is FYNNEI in the germline V gene. CDR3 nucleotide sequence: TGTGCCAGCAGTGAAAATGCGGGGCGCACCTACGAGCAGTACTTC. This encodes CASSENAGRTYEQYF.

This clone was counted once. V is TRBV11-2 and J is TRBJ2-5, with TRBD2 as a possible D gene (6 bases). CDR1 and CDR2 from the germline V gene are SGHAT and FQNNGV. This CDR3 spans 14 amino acids. Trimming shortened V by 5 bases and J by 1 base, and 11 bases separated the two germline ends. This CDR3 reads CASSRVRGQETQYF. In DNA form, the CDR3 reads TGTGCCAGCAGCCGAGTGCGGGGCCAAGAGACCCAGTACTTC.

The chain recombines TRBV9 with TRBJ1-1; D is undetermined. Trimming cost V 0 bases and J 4 bases, with 10 bases left between them. The V gene's germline CDR1 is SGDLS and CDR2 YYNGEE. The CDR3 covers 14 residues. In DNA form, the CDR3 reads TGTGCCAGCAGCGTAGGCCGAGAGGGCACTGAAGCTTTCTTT. This encodes CASSVGREGTEAFF.

In its sample, this clone was seen once. The rearrangement uses TRBV5-4 and TRBJ2-5; D not resolved. V lost 0 bases to trimming and J lost 2 bases, with 5 bases between them. CDR1 is SGHNT, CDR2 YYREEE, per germline (reference sequence). The CDR3 sequence is 13 residues long. The CDR3 spells CASSLGQQETQYF. The CDR3 bases are TGTGCCAGCAGCTTGGGGCAACAAGAGACCCAGTACTTC.

The chain is built from TRBV29-1 and TRBJ1-5; D might be TRBD1 (6 bases). The V end was cut by 5 bases, the J end by 0 bases, with 11 bases between. Germline V gives CDR1 SQVTM, CDR2 ANQGSEA. CDR3 length equals 14 residues. The CDR3, as DNA: TGCAGCGTTTGGACAGTAAATAGCAATCAGCCCCAGCATTTT. It codes for CSVWTVNSNQPQHF.

V gene TRBV4-3 combines with J gene TRBJ1-6; TRBD1 might be the D (6 bases). The CDR3 totals 16 residues. The V end was cut by 0 bases, the J end by 10 bases, with 16 bases between. Per germline, CDR1 LGHNA and CDR2 YSLEER. CDR3 nucleotide sequence: TGCGCCAGCAGCCAAGATGTATCCAGGGGCAAATCACCCCTCCACTTT. It encodes CASSQDVSRGKSPLHF.

V is TRBV5-1 and J is TRBJ2-7; no clear D gene. This CDR3 has 14 residues. Germline V gene sequence: CDR1 SGHRS, CDR2 YFSETQ. V lost 5 bases and J lost 0, with 12 bases in between. The CDR3 coding sequence is TGCGCCAGCAGGCGGTGGGAAAACTCCTACGAGCAGTACTTC. It specifies CASRRWENSYEQYF.

V usage is TRBV14 and J usage is TRBJ1-2; D gene uncertain. The CDR3 loop spans 14 amino acids. Germline V gene data show CDR1 as SGHDN and CDR2 as FVKESK. The V and J ends lost 3 bases and 3 bases respectively, with 11 bases between them. DNA for the CDR3: TGTGCCAGCAGCCAGAATAGAAAAGACTATGGCTACACCTTC. It translates to CASSQNRKDYGYTF. Looking up the rest from reference TRBV14 and TRBJ1-2 gives the full variable domain: EAGVTQFPSHSVIEKGQTVTLRCDPISGHDNLYWYRRVMGKEIKFLLHFVKESKQDESGMPNNRFLAERTGGTYSTLKVQPAELEDSGVYFCASSQNRKDYGYTFGSGTRLTVV.

V and J are TRBV25-1 and TRBJ1-5; 8 bases are a match to TRBD1. The CDR3 sequence is 14 residues long. Germline V gene lookup returns CDR1 MGHDK and CDR2 SYGVNS. The trim removed 9 bases at V and 6 bases at J, leaving 10 bases unmatched. CDR3 sequence reads: CARADREESQPQHF. CDR3 DNA sequence: TGTGCCAGGGCGGACAGGGAGGAAAGTCAGCCCCAGCATTTT.

This chain uses TRBV5-1 with TRBJ2-7; D may match TRBD1 or TRBD2 (5 bases each). V lost 0 bases to trimming and J lost 5 bases, with 15 bases between them. The germline gives CDR1 SGHRS, CDR2 YFSETQ. The CDR3 sequence is 15 residues long. The CDR3 loop is CASSLERGKIHEQYF. The DNA of the CDR3 is TGCGCCAGCAGCTTGGAGAGGGGTAAGATCCACGAGCAGTACTTC.

This clone was detected only once. This rearrangement joins TRBV5-4 to TRBJ2-6; D is unclear. The length of the CDR3 is 17 residues. Germline V gene lookup returns CDR1 SGHNT and CDR2 YYREEE (reference sequence). The germline V and J ends were trimmed by 0 bases and 0 bases, with 10 bases remaining between them. DNA for the CDR3: TGTGCCAGCAGCTTGGCCAACTCAGCCTCTGGGGCCAACGTCCTGACTTTC. This encodes CASSLANSASGANVLTF.

The sample holds one count of this clone. The CDR3: CASSQQGDEQFF. DNA of the CDR3: TGTGCCAGCAGTCAACAGGGTGATGAGCAGTTCTTC. This chain links TRBV27 with TRBJ2-1; TRBD1 might be the D (6 bases). Germline V gene lookup returns CDR1 MNHEY and CDR2 SMNVEV (reference sequence). With 5 bases removed from V and 8 bases from J, the gap between germline ends came to 10 bases. This CDR3 is built from 12 residues.

The J gene is TRBJ1-2, the V gene TRBV2; weak D call: TRBD1 (5 bases). CDR3 size: 12 residues. V was pared by 4 bases and J by 4 bases, with 7 bases between. Germline CDR1 and CDR2: SNHLY and FYNNEI. The CDR3 loop is CASSGRAYGYTF. Written as DNA, the CDR3 is TGTGCCAGCAGTGGCAGGGCCTATGGCTACACCTTC.

The CDR3 DNA sequence: TGTGCCAGCAGTTACTACTCGAGGGTCTACGAGCAGTACTTC. Encoded protein: CASSYYSRVYEQYF. J is TRBJ2-7 and V is TRBV6-5; tentative D call: TRBD2 (5 bases). Per the germline V gene, CDR1 is MNHEY and CDR2 is SVGAGI. Trimming cost V 1 base and J 3 bases, with 10 bases left between them. CDR3 length equals 14 residues.

CDR3 DNA: TGTGCCAGTAGTATAGCGGGACCAGATACTAGTTTCCAAGAGACCCAGTACTTC. Translation: CASSIAGPDTSFQETQYF. This chain links TRBV19 with TRBJ2-5; D tentatively fits TRBD1 or TRBD2 (5 bases each). The CDR3 extends over 18 amino acids. Germline CDR1 reads LNHDA; CDR2 reads SQIVND (reference sequence). V lost 1 base and J lost 1, with 19 bases in between.

The chain couples TRBV6-5 to TRBJ2-7, with D unclear. The CDR3 is made up of 14 amino acids. The germline V and J ends were trimmed by 5 bases and 2 bases, with 13 bases remaining between them. Germline CDR1 and CDR2: MNHEY and SVGAGI. CDR3 sequence (DNA): TGTGCCAGCAGTGTGGGTCCGCCGCCCTACGAGCAGTACTTC. This encodes CASSVGPPPYEQYF.

The rearrangement links TRBV29-1 to TRBJ2-7; D is undetermined. This CDR3 comprises 12 residues. The V and J ends lost 7 bases and 2 bases respectively, with 12 bases between them. CDR1 is SQVTM, CDR2 ANQGSEA, per germline. CDR3 sequence (DNA): TGCAGCGGGGTAGACCCTGCCTACGAGCAGTACTTC. Translating gives CSGVDPAYEQYF.

The gene calls are TRBV29-1 and TRBJ2-2; D is perhaps TRBD2 (5 bases). The CDR3 spans 15 residues. The V end was cut by 3 bases, the J end by 4 bases, with 15 bases between. Germline CDR1 and CDR2: SQVTM and ANQGSEA. CDR3 sequence: CSVEGEEAGTGELFF. CDR3 coding DNA: TGCAGCGTTGAGGGAGAGGAGGCGGGCACCGGGGAGCTGTTTTTT.

This chain links TRBV20-1 with TRBJ1-4; 7 bases fit TRBD1. This CDR3 comprises 11 residues. With V trimmed by 5 bases and J by 6 bases, 0 bases remained unmatched. Germline V CDR1 and CDR2: DFQATT, SNEGSKA (reference sequence). The CDR3: CSADRDEKLFF. CDR3 DNA: TGCAGTGCTGACAGGGATGAAAAACTGTTTTTT.

The J gene is TRBJ2-7, the V gene TRBV28; TRBD1 is a possible D gene (6 bases). Trimming shortened V by 3 bases and J by 1 base, and 13 bases separated the two germline ends. The CDR3 is 15 residues long. Germline V gives CDR1 MDHEN, CDR2 SYDVKM. The CDR3, as DNA: TGTGCCAGCAGTTTTAGCAGGGGCTCTTCCTACGAGCAGTACTTC. It encodes CASSFSRGSSYEQYF.

The rearrangement links TRBV13 to TRBJ2-3; TRBD2 agrees at 7 bases. V was clipped by 5 bases and J by 0 bases; unmatched bases: 11. The CDR3 has 17 residues. Germline V gene data show CDR1 as PRHDT and CDR2 as FYEKMQ (reference sequence). The CDR3: CASSPQGAGSSTDTQYF. The CDR3, as DNA: TGTGCCAGCAGCCCCCAGGGAGCGGGATCTAGCACAGATACGCAGTATTTT.

V is TRBV28 and J is TRBJ1-2, with unresolved D. CDR3 length equals 15 residues. CDR1 is MDHEN, CDR2 SYDVKM, per germline. Deletions cut 8 bases from V and 4 bases from J, with 20 bases between. CDR3 in amino acids: CASLRMGGQFYGYTF. The CDR3 nucleotides are TGTGCCAGCTTAAGGATGGGAGGGCAATTCTATGGCTACACCTTC.